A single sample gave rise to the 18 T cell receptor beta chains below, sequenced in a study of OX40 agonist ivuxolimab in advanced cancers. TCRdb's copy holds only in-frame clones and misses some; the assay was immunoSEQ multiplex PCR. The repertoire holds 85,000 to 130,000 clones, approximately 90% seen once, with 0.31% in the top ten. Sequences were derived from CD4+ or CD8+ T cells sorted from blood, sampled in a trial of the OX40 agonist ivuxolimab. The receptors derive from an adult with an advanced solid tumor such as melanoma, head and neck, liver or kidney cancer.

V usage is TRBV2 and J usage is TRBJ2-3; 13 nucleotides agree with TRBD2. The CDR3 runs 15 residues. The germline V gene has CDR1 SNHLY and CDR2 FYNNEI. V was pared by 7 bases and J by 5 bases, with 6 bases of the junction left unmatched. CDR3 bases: TGTGCCAGCACCCTACTAGCGGGAGGGCAAGATACGCAGTATTTT. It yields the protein CASTLLAGGQDTQYF. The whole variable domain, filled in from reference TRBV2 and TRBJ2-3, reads EPEVTQTPSHQVTQMGQEVILRCVPISNHLYFYWYRQILGQKVEFLVSFYNNEISEKSEIFDDQFSVERPDGSNFTLKIRSTKLEDSAMYFCASTLLAGGQDTQYFGPGTRLTVL.

CDR3 residues: CAISVTSGQETQYF. CDR3 bases: TGTGCCATCAGTGTGACTAGCGGGCAAGAGACCCAGTACTTC. This chain links TRBV10-3 with TRBJ2-5; TRBD2 matches at 10 bases. The CDR3 runs to 14 residues. CDR1 and CDR2 from the germline V gene are ENHRY and SYGVKD. J lost 2 bases, V lost 4 bases, and 1 base had no gene match.

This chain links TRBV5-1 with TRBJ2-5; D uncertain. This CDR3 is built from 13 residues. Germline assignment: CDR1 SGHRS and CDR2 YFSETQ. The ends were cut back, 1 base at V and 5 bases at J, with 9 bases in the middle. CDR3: CASSLQGSETQYF. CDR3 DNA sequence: TGCGCCAGCAGCTTGCAAGGGTCTGAGACCCAGTACTTC. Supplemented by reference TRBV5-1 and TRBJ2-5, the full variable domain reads KAGVTQTPRYLIKTRGQQVTLSCSPISGHRSVSWYQQTPGQGLQFLFEYFSETQRNKGNFPGRFSGRQFSNSRSEMNVSTLELGDSALYLCASSLQGSETQYFGPGTRLLVL.

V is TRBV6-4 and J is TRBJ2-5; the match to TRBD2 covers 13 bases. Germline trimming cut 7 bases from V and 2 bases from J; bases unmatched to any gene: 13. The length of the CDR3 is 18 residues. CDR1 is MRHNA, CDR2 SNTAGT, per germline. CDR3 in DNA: TGTGCCAGCAACGGAGGCCGACTAGCGGGAGGAGGGCAAGAGACCCAGTACTTC. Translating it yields CASNGGRLAGGGQETQYF.

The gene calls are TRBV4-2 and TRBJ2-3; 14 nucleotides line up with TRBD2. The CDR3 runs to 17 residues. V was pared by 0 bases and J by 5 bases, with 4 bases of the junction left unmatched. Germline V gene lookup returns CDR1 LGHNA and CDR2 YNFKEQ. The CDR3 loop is CASSQDSGTSGRDTQYF. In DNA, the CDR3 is TGTGCCAGCAGCCAAGACTCCGGGACTAGCGGGAGAGATACGCAGTATTTT.

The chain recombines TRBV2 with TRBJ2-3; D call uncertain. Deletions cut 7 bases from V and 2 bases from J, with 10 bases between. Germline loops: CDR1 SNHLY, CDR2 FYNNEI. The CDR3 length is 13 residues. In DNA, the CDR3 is TGTGCCAGCACCGTCAGCTACACAGATACGCAGTATTTT. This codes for CASTVSYTDTQYF.

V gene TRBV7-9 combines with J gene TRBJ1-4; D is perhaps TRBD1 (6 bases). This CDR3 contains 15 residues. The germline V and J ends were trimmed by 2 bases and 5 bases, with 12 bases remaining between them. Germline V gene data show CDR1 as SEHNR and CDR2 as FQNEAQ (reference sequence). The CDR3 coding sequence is TGTGCCAGCAGCTTATCAACACAGGGAAATGAAAAACTGTTTTTT. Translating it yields CASSLSTQGNEKLFF.

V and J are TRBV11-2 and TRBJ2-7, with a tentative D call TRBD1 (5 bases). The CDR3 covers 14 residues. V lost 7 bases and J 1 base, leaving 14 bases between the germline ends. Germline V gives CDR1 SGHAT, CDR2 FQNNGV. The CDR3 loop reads CASTMRRGSYEQYF. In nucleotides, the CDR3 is TGTGCCAGCACCATGCGAAGGGGTTCCTACGAGCAGTACTTC.

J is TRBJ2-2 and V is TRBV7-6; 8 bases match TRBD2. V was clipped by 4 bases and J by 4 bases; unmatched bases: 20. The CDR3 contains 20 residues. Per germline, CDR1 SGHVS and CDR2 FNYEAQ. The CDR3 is CASSYQPPVPGTSITGELFF. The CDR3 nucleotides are TGTGCCAGCAGCTATCAGCCGCCTGTTCCCGGGACTAGTATCACCGGGGAGCTGTTTTTT.

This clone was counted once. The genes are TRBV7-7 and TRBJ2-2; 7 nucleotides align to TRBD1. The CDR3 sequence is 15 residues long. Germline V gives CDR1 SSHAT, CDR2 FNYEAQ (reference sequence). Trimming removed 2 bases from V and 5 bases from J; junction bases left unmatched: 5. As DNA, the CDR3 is TGTGCCAGCAGCTTAACGGCCAGGGGGACCGGGGAGCTGTTTTTT. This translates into CASSLTARGTGELFF.

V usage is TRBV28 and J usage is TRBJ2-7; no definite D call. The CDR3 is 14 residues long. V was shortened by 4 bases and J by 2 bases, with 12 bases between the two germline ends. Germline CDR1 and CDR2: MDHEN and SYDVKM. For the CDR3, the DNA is TGTGCCAGCAGTTCTCCTCTGCAAACCTACGAGCAGTACTTC. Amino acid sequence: CASSSPLQTYEQYF.

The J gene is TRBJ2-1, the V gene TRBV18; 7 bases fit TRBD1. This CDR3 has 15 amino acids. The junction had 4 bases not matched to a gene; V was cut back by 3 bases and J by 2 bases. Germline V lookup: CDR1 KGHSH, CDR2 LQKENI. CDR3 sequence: CASSPRQGTYNEQFF. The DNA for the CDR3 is TGTGCCAGCTCACCGCGACAGGGAACCTACAATGAGCAGTTCTTC.

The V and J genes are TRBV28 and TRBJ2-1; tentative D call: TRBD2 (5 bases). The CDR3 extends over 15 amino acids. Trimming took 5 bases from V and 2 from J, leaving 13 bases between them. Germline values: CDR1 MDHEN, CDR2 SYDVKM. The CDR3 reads CASSITGTAYNEQFF. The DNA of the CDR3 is TGTGCCAGCAGTATTACGGGAACAGCCTACAATGAGCAGTTCTTC.

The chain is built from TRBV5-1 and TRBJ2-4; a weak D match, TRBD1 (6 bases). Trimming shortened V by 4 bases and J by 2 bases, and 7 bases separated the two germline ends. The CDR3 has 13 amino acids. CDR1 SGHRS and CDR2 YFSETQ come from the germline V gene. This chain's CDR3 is CASSRDTKNIQYF. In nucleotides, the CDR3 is TGCGCCAGCAGCCGGGACACCAAAAACATTCAGTACTTC.

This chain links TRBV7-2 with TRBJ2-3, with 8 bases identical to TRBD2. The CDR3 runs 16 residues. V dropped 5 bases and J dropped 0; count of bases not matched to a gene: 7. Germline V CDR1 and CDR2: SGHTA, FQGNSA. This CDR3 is CASSPRAGGSTDTQYF. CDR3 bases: TGTGCCAGCAGCCCCCGGGCGGGGGGCAGCACAGATACGCAGTATTTT.

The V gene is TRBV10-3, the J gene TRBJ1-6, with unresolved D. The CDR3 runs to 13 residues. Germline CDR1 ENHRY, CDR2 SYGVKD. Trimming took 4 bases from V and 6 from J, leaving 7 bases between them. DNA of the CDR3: TGTGCCATCAGTGCGTGGAGTAATTCACCCCTCCACTTT. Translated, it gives CAISAWSNSPLHF.

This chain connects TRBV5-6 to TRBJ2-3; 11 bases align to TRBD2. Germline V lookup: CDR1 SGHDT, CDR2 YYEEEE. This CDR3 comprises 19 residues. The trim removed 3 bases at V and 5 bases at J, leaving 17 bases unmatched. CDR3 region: CASSSLAGGPSGRLDTQYF. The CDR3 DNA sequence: TGTGCCAGCAGCTCATTAGCGGGAGGGCCATCAGGGAGGTTAGATACGCAGTATTTT.

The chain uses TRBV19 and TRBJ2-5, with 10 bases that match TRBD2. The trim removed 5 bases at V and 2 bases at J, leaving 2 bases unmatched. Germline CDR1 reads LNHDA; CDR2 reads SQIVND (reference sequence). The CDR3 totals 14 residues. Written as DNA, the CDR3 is TGTGCCAGTAGTCGGACTAGCGGTCAAGAGACCCAGTACTTC. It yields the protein CASSRTSGQETQYF.